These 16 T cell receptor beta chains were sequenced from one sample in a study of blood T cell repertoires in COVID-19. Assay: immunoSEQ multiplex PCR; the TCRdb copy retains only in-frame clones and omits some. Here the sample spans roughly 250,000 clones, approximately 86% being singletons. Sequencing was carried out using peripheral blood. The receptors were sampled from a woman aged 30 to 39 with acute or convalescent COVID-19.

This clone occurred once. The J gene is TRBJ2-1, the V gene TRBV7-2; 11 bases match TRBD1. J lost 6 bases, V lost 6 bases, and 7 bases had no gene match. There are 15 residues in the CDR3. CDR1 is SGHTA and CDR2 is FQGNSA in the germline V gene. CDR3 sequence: CASRRDGTGGNEQFF. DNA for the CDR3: TGTGCCAGCAGACGAGACGGGACAGGGGGCAATGAGCAGTTCTTC.

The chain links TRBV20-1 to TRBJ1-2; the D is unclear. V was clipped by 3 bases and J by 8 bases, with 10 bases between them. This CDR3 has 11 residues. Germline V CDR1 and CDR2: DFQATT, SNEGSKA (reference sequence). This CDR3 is CSARLISGYTF. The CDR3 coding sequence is TGCAGTGCTAGGCTAATATCCGGCTACACCTTC.

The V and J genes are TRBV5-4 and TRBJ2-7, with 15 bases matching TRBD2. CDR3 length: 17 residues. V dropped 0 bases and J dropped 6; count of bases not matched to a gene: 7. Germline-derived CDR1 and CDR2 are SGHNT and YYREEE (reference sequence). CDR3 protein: CASSLGPGLAGGREQYF. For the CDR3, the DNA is TGTGCCAGCAGCTTGGGACCCGGACTAGCGGGAGGGCGCGAGCAGTACTTC.

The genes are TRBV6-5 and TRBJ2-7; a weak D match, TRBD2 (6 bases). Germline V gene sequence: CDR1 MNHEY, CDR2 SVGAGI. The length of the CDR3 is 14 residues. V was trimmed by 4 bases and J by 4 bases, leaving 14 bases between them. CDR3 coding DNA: TGTGCCAGCAGTTCACCCAGACTAGGTTACGAGCAGTACTTC. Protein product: CASSSPRLGYEQYF.

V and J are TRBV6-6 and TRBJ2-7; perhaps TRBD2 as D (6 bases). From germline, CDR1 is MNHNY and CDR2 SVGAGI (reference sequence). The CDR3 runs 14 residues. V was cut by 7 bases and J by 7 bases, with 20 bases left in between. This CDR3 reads CASTKGLLEGEQYF. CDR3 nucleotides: TGTGCCAGCACCAAGGGACTCCTCGAAGGGGAGCAGTACTTC.

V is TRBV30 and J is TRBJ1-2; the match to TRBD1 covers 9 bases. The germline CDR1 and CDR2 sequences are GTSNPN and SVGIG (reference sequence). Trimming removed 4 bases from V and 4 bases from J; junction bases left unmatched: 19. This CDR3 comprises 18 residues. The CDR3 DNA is TGTGCCTGGAAGGGACGTAGAGGGACAGGGCAGATTGGCTATGGCTACACCTTC. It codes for CAWKGRRGTGQIGYGYTF.

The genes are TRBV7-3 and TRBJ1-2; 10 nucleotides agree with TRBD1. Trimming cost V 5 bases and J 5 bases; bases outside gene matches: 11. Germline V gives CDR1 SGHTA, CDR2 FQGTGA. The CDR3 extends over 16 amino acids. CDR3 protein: CASSPDPTGGKYGYTF. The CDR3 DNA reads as TGTGCCAGCAGCCCAGACCCGACAGGGGGCAAATATGGCTACACCTTC.

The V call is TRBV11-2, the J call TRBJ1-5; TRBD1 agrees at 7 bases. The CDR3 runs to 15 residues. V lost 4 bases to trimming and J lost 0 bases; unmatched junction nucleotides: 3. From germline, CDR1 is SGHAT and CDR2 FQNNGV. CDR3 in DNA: TGTGCCAGCAGCTCGGGGACAGTTAGCAATCAGCCCCAGCATTTT. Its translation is CASSSGTVSNQPQHF.

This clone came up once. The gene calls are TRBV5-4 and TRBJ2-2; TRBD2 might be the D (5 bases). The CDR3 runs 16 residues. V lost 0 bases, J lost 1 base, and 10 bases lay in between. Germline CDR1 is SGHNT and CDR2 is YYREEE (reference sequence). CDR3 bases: TGTGCCAGCAGCTTGGATCCGGGGATGAACACCGGGGAGCTGTTTTTT. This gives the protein CASSLDPGMNTGELFF.

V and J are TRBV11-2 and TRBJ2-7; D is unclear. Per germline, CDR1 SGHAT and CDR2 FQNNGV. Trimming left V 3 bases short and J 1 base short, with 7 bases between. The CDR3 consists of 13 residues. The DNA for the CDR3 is TGTGCCAGCAGCTTTTCTACTTCCTACGAGCAGTACTTC. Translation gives CASSFSTSYEQYF.

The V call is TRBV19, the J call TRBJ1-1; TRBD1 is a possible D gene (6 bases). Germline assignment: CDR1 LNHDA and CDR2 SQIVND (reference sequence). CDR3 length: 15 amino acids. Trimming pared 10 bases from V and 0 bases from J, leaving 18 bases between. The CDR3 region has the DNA TGTGCCACCCTTACGGGACACCGTATGAACACTGAAGCTTTCTTT. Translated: CATLTGHRMNTEAFF.

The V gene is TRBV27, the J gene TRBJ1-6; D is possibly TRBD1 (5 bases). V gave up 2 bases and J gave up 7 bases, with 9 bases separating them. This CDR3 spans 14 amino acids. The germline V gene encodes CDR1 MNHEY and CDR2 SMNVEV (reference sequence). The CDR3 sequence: CASSLGGTNSPLHF. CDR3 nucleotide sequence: TGTGCCAGCAGTTTAGGGGGGACGAATTCACCCCTCCACTTT.

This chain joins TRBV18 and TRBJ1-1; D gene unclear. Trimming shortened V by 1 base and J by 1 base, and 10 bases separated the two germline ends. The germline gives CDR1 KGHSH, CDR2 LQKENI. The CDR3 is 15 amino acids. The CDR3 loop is CASSPLPDSNTEAFF. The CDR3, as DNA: TGTGCCAGCTCACCACTGCCGGACTCGAACACTGAAGCTTTCTTT.

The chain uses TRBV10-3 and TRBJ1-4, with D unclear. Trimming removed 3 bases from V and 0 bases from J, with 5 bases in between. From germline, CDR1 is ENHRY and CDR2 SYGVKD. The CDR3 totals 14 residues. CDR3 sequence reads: CAISDSATNEKLFF. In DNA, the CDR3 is TGTGCCATCAGTGACTCTGCAACTAATGAAAAACTGTTTTTT.

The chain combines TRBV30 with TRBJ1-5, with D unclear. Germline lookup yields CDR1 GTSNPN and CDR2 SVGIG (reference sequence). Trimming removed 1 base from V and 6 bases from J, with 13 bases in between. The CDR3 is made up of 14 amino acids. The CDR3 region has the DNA TGTGCCTGGAGTGGAAGCGGAGTTGGTCAGCCCCAGCATTTT. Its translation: CAWSGSGVGQPQHF. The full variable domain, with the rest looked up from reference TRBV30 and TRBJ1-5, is SQTIHQWPATLVQPVGSPLSLECTVEGTSNPNLYWYRQAAGRGLQLLFYSVGIGQISSEVPQNLSASRPQDRQFILSSKKLLLSDSGFYLCAWSGSGVGQPQHFGDGTRLSIL.

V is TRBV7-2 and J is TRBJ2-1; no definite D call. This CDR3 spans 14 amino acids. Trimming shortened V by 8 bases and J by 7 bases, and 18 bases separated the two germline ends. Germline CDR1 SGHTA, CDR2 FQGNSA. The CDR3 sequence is CASFGHPTGNEQFF. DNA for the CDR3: TGTGCCAGCTTTGGCCACCCCACCGGGAATGAGCAGTTCTTC.